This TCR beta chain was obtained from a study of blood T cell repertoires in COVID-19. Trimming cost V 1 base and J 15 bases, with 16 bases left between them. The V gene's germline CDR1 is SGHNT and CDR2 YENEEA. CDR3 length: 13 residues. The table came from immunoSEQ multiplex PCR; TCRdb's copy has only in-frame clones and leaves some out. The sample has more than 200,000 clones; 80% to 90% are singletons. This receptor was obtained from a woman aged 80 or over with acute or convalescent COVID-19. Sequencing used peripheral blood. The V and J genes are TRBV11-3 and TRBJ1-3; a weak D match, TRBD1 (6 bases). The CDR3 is CASSLGGAGETYF. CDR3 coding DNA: TGTGCCAGCAGCTTAGGAGGGGCAGGGGAAACATATTTT. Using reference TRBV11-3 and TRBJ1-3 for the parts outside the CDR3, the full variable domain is EAGVVQSPRYKIIEKKQPVAFWCNPISGHNTLYWYLQNLGQGPELLIRYENEEAVDDSQLPKDRFSAERLKGVDSTLKIQPAELGDSAVYLCASSLGGAGETYFGEGSWLTVV.